These 2 T cell receptor beta chains were sequenced from one sample in a study of tumor-infiltrating lymphocytes in oesophageal squamous cell carcinoma. One entry per CDR3 protein results from TCRdb running MiXCR on the PCR reads. The sample contains over 15,000 distinct CDR3 sequences, 40% of which appear only once. The sequenced sample consisted of blood. These receptors were collected from a male donor with esophageal squamous cell carcinoma.

The chain uses TRBV7-2 and TRBJ1-2; D is perhaps TRBD1 (5 bases). V was trimmed by 1 base and J by 2 bases, leaving 8 bases between them. The CDR3 contains 14 residues. Germline CDR1 SGHTA, CDR2 FQGNSA. The CDR3 bases are TGTGCCAGCAGCTTAGGCAGGACAAACTATGGCTACACCTTC. It codes for CASSLGRTNYGYTF.

This clonotype was detected ten times or more. The V gene is TRBV24-1, the J gene TRBJ1-1; D possibly corresponds to TRBD1 (6 bases). Per the germline V gene, CDR1 is KGHDR and CDR2 is SFDVKD. The CDR3 is 13 amino acids. V lost 4 bases to trimming and J lost 1 base, with 6 bases between them. The CDR3 loop is CATSEGQNTEAFF. The DNA for the CDR3 is TGTGCCACCAGTGAGGGACAGAACACTGAAGCTTTCTTT.